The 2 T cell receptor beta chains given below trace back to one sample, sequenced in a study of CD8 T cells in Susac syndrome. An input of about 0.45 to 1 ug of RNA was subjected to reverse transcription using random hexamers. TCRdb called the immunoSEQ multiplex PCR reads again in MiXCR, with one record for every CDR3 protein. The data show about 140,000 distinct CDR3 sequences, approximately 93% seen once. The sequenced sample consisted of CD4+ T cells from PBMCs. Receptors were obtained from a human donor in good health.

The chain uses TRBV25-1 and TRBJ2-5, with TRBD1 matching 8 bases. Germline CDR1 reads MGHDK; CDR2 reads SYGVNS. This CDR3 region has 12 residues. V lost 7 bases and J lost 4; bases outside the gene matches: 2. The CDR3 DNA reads TGTGCCAGCAATACAGGGGGAGAGACCCAGTACTTC. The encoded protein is CASNTGGETQYF.

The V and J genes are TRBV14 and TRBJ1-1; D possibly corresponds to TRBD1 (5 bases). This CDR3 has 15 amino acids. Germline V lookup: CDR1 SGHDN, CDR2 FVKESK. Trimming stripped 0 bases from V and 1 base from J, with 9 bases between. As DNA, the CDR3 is TGTGCCAGCAGCCAAGAATTACAGGCGAACACTGAAGCTTTCTTT. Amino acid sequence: CASSQELQANTEAFF.